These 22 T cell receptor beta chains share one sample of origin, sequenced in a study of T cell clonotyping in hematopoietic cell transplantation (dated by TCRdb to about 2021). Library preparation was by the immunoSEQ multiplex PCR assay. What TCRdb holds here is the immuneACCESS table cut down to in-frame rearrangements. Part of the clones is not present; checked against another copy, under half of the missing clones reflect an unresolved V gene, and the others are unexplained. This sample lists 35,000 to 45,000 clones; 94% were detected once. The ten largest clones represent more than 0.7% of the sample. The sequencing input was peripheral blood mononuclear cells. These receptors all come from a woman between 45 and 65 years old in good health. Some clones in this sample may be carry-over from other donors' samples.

CDR3 coding DNA: TGCGCCAGCAGCCAAGCACCAGAAGTAAAGATCTACGAGCAGTACTTC. Protein sequence: CASSQAPEVKIYEQYF. The chain uses TRBV4-3 and TRBJ2-7; the D is unclear. This CDR3 region has 16 residues. Germline values: CDR1 LGHNA, CDR2 YSLEER. Trimming removed 1 base at V and 3 bases at J, with 16 bases between.

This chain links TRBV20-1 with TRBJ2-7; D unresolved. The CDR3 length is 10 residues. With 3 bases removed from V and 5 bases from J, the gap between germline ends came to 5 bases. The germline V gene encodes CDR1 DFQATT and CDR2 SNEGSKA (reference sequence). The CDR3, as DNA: TGCAGTGCTAGGTGGAACGAGCAGTACTTC. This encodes CSARWNEQYF.

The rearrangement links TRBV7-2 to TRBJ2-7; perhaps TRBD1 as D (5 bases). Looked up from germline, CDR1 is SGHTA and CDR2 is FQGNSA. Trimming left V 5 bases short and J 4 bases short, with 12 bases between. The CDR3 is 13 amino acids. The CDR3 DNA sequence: TGTGCCAGCAGCCTGAATTACAGGTACGAGCAGTACTTC. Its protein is CASSLNYRYEQYF. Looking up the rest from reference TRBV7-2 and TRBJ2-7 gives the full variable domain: GAGVSQSPSNKVTEKGKDVELRCDPISGHTALYWYRQSLGQGLEFLIYFQGNSAPDKSGLPSDRFSAERTGGSVSTLTIQRTQQEDSAVYLCASSLNYRYEQYFGPGTRLTVT.

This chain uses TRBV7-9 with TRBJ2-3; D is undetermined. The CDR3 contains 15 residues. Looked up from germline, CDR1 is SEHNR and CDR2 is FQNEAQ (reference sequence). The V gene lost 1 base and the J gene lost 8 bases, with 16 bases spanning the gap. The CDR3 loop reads CASSLGFLGIGTQYF. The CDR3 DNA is TGTGCCAGCAGCTTAGGGTTCTTAGGGATCGGTACGCAGTATTTT.

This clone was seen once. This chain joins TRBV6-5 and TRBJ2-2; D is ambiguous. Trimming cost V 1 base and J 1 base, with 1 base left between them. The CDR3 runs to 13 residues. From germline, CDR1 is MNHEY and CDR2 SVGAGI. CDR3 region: CASSYWNTGELFF. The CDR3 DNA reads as TGTGCCAGCAGTTACTGGAACACCGGGGAGCTGTTTTTT.

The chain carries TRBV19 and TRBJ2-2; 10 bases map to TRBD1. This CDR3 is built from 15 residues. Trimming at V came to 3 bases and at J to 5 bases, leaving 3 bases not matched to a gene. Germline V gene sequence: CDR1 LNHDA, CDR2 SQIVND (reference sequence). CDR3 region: CASSIGTGVTGELFF. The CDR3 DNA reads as TGTGCCAGTAGTATTGGGACAGGGGTTACCGGGGAGCTGTTTTTT.

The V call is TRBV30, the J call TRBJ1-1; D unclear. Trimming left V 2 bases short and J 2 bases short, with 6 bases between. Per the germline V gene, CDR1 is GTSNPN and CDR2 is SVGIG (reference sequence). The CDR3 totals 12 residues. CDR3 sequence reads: CAWSPRNTEAFF. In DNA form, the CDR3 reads TGTGCCTGGAGTCCCCGAAACACTGAAGCTTTCTTT.

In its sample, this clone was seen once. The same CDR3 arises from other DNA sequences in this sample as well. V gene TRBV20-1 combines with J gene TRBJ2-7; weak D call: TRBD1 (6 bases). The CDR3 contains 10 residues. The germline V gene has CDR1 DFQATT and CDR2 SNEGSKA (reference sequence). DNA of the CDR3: TGCAGCGCAGGGGCCTACGAGCAGTACTTC. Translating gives CSAGAYEQYF.

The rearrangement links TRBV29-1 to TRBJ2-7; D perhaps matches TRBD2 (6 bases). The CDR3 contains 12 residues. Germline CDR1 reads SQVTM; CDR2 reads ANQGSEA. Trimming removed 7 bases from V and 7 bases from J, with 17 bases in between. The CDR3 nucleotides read TGCAGCGCTAGCGTGAACTCGTGGGAGCAGTACTTC. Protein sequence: CSASVNSWEQYF.

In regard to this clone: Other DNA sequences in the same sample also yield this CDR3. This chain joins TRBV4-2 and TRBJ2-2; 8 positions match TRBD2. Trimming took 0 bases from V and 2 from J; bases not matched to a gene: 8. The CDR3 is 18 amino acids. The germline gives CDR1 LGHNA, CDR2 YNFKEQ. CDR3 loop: CASSQDPSGGYNTGELFF. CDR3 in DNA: TGTGCCAGCAGCCAAGACCCCAGCGGGGGTTACAACACCGGGGAGCTGTTTTTT.

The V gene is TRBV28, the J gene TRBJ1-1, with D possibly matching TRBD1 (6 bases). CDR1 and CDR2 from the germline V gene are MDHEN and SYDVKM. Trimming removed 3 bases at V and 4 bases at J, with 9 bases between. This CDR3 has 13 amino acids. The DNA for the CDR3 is TGTGCCAGCAGTTTGGGGGGCTCCACTGAAGCTTTCTTT. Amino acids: CASSLGGSTEAFF.

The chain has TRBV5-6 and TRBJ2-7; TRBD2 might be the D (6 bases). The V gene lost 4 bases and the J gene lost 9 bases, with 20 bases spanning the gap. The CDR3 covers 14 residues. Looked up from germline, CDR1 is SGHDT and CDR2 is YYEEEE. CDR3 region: CASSTRDFSTWQYF. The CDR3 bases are TGTGCCAGCAGCACGCGGGACTTCAGTACGTGGCAGTACTTC.

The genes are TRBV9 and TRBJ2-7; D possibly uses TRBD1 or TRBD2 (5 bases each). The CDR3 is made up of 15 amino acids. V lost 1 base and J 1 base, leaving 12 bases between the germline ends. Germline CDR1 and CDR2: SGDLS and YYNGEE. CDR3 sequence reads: CASSVTGTESYEQYF. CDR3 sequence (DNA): TGTGCCAGCAGCGTAACCGGGACGGAGTCCTACGAGCAGTACTTC.

Written as DNA, the CDR3 is TGTGCCAGCAGCTGGGGGACAGCCAGTCCGTCACCCCTCCACTTT. Translation gives CASSWGTASPSPLHF. J is TRBJ1-6 and V is TRBV5-6; 7 positions match TRBD1. This CDR3 spans 15 amino acids. V trimming: 3 bases; J trimming: 10 bases; junction bases outside the gene matches: 10. Germline CDR1 reads SGHDT; CDR2 reads YYEEEE.

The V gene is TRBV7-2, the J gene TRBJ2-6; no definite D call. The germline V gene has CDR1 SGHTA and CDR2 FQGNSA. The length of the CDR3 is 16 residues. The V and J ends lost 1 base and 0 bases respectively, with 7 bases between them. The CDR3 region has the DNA TGTGCCAGCAGCTTAGTTACTATCTCTGGGGCCAACGTCCTGACTTTC. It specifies CASSLVTISGANVLTF.

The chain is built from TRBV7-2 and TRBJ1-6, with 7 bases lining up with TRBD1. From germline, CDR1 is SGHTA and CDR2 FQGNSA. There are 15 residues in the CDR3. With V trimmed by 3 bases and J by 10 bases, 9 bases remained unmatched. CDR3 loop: CASSFEQGQSSPLHF. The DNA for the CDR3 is TGTGCCAGCAGCTTCGAACAGGGGCAATCCTCACCCCTCCACTTT.

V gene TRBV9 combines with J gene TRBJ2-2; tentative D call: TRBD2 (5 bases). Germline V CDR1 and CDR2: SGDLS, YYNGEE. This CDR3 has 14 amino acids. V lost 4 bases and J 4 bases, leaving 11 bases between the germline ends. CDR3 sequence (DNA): TGTGCCAGCAGCCCCTCGGACTTCACCGGGGAGCTGTTTTTT. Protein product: CASSPSDFTGELFF. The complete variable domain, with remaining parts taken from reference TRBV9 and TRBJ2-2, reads DSGVTQTPKHLITATGQRVTLRCSPRSGDLSVYWYQQSLDQGLQFLIQYYNGEERAKGNILERFSAQQFPDLHSELNLSSLELGDSALYFCASSPSDFTGELFFGEGSRLTVL.

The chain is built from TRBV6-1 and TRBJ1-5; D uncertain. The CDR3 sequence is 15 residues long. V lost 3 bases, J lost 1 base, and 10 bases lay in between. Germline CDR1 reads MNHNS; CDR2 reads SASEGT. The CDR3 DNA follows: TGTGCCAGCAGTGAGATCGGAGGGAGCAATCAGCCCCAGCATTTT. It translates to CASSEIGGSNQPQHF.

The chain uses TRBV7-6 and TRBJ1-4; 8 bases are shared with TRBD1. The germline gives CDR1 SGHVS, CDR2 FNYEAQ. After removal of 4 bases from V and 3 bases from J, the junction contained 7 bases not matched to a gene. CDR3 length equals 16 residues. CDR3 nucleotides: TGTGCCAGCAGCTATACCCAGGGGGCAGCTAATGAAAAACTGTTTTTT. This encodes CASSYTQGAANEKLFF.

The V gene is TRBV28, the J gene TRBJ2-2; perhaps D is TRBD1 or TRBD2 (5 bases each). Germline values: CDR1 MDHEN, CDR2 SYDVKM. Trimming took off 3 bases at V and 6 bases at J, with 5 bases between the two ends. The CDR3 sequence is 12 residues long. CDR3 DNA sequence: TGTGCCAGCAGTTTGGGGGCCGGGGAGCTGTTTTTT. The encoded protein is CASSLGAGELFF.

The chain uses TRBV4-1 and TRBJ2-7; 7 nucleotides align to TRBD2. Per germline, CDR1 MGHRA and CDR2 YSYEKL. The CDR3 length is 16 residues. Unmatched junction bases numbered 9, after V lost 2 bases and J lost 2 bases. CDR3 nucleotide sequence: TGCGCCAGCAGCCAACTACCGGGGGAGGGGACCTACGAGCAGTACTTC. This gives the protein CASSQLPGEGTYEQYF.

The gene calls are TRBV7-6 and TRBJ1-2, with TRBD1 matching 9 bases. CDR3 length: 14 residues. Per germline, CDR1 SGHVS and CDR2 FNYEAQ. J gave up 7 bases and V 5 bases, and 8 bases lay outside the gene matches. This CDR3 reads CASSRNTGGAGYTF. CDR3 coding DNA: TGTGCCAGCAGCCGAAATACAGGGGGCGCTGGCTACACCTTC.